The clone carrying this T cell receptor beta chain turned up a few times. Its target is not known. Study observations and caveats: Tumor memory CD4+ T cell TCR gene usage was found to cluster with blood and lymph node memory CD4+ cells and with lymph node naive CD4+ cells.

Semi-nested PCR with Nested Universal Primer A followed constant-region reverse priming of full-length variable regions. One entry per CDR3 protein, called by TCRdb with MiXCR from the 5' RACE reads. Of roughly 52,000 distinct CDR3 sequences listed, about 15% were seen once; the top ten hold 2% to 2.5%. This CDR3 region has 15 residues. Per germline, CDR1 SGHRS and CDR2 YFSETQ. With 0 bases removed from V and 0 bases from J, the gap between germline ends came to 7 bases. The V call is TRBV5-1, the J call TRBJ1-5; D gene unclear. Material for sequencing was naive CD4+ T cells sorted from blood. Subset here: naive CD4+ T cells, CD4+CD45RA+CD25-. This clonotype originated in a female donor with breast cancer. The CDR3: CASSLGTVSNQPQHF. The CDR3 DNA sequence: TGCGCCAGCAGCTTGGGAACGGTTAGCAATCAGCCCCAGCATTTT.